This TCR beta chain was identified in a study of vaccination and CD4 T cells after COVID-19. Study information: Researchers treated control cultures with a CEFX pool, an HIV-1 Nef pool, or no peptide.

Stated treatment: roughly 11-day PBMC culture with coronavirus spike peptide pools or control peptides (ViraFEST assay). Each well held roughly 2 million PBMCs in IL-2 (about 9.3 IU/ml) medium with approximately 10 ug/ml peptide pools. This clonotype occurred a few times. As yet, its antigen is unknown. An Oncomine TCR Beta short-read assay was used to sequence the DNA from cultured CD4+ T cells. TCRdb analysed the PCR reads with MiXCR anew, one entry per CDR3 protein. Of around 19,000 distinct CDR3 sequences in the sample, approximately 60% were seen once. Overall study findings and caveats: No early post-infection timepoints were studied, and convalescent patients studied were relatively few. Median counts of SARS-CoV-2-reactive clonotypes increased from approximately 21 to 40; this difference was not significant.

The receptor's source is a human donor who had recovered from COVID-19. The sequencing input was CD4+ T cells from blood, cultured in vitro.

CDR3 in DNA: TGTGCCAGTAGCGAAAGTAGCTCCTATAATTCACCCCTCCACTTT. Its protein is CASSESSSYNSPLHF. The chain carries TRBV19 and TRBJ1-6; no clear D. The CDR3 runs to 15 residues. CDR1 LNHDA and CDR2 SQIVND come from the germline V gene (reference sequence). The V and J ends lost 6 bases and 0 bases respectively, with 9 bases between them.